This T cell receptor beta chain appears in the sequencing data of a study of blood T cell repertoires in COVID-19. Profiling relied on immunoSEQ multiplex PCR, and the TCRdb table lists in-frame clones only, not all of them. The table lists fewer than 200,000 clones, around nine tenths of them singletons. CDR3 length equals 15 residues. Per the germline V gene, CDR1 is MDHEN and CDR2 is SYDVKM. Trimming shortened V by 7 bases and J by 4 bases, and 19 bases separated the two germline ends. The receptor was derived from a woman older than 75 with COVID-19, enrolled during active disease. The chain is built from TRBV28 and TRBJ1-2, with D possibly TRBD1 on 6 matching bases. The specimen sequenced was peripheral blood. CDR3 protein: CASIPRGGHGYGYTF. The CDR3 DNA sequence: TGTGCCAGCATCCCTCGGGGGGGACACGGCTATGGCTACACCTTC.